A selection of T cell receptor beta chains follows, all from one sample in a study of blood T cell repertoires in COVID-19. The assay was immunoSEQ multiplex PCR, and TCRdb's table has in-frame clones only and misses some. The table records about 43,000 clones, about 80% of them present only once. Sample: peripheral blood. The receptors shown here come from a woman aged 55-69 years with acute or convalescent COVID-19. Both conserved end residues are part of each CDR3. Each record gives: J gene, CDR3 length, V gene, CDR3 protein.

j_call: TRBJ2-7
cdr3_length: 14
v_call: TRBV6-5
cdr3_aa: CASSSGTGGYEQYF

j_call: TRBJ2-4
cdr3_length: 12
v_call: TRBV6-1
cdr3_aa: CASSPSGDIQYF

j_call: TRBJ1-1
cdr3_length: 14
v_call: TRBV5-4
cdr3_aa: CASSYTGDNTEAFF

j_call: TRBJ1-1
cdr3_length: 15
v_call: TRBV5-5
cdr3_aa: CASSPRGTTNTEAFF

j_call: TRBJ2-1
cdr3_length: 15
v_call: TRBV5-1
cdr3_aa: CASSSGTGGLNEQFF

j_call: TRBJ2-1
cdr3_length: 16
v_call: TRBV19
cdr3_aa: CATAKKTSGQPNEQFF

j_call: TRBJ2-7
cdr3_length: 13
v_call: TRBV14
cdr3_aa: CASSQDLNYEQYF

j_call: TRBJ2-7
cdr3_length: 16
v_call: TRBV24-1
cdr3_aa: CATSDSRAGSFDEQYF

j_call: TRBJ1-5
cdr3_length: 16
v_call: TRBV15
cdr3_aa: CATSRSRTGDNQPQHF

j_call: TRBJ1-2
cdr3_length: 15
v_call: TRBV21-1
cdr3_aa: CASSKPPYFGYGYTF

j_call: TRBJ2-7
cdr3_length: 13
v_call: TRBV19
cdr3_aa: CASGTGRTYEQYF

j_call: TRBJ1-2
cdr3_length: 12
v_call: TRBV29-1
cdr3_aa: CSVADLNYGYTF

j_call: TRBJ2-3
cdr3_length: 20
v_call: TRBV9
cdr3_aa: CASSVVAGIPGGQRVCTQYF

j_call: TRBJ2-5
cdr3_length: 15
v_call: TRBV7-2
cdr3_aa: CASSIRLALTETQYF